A single sample is the source of the 13 T cell receptor beta chains below, sequenced in a study of T cell changes during pregnancy in multiple sclerosis. The table came from immunoSEQ multiplex PCR; TCRdb's copy has only in-frame clones and leaves some out. The data hold 32,000 or so clones, with 85% to 90% observed a single time. The material was CD8+ T cells from peripheral blood mononuclear cells, obtained in the second trimester of pregnancy. The receptors originated from a female donor with multiple sclerosis, enrolled in a pregnancy study.

A remark on this clone: The junction does not match germline at one end; this may be a read error. This chain joins TRBV5-8 and TRBJ1-2; D ambiguous. Germline-derived CDR1 and CDR2 are SGHTS and YDEGEE. The CDR3 has 12 residues. The CDR3 DNA reads TGTGCCAGCAGCTTGGGCAGTCACCCTCTCCACTTC. Its protein product is CASSLGSHPLHF.

This chain links TRBV7-9 with TRBJ2-3; possible D gene TRBD2, 5 bases. Germline values: CDR1 SEHNR, CDR2 FQNEAQ (reference sequence). V was pared by 4 bases and J by 0 bases, with 14 bases between. CDR3 length: 16 residues. CDR3 DNA: TGTGCCAGCAGCTCAACCTCAGCTAGCAGCACAGATACGCAGTATTTT. It yields the protein CASSSTSASSTDTQYF.

To note about this clone: This sample includes further DNA sequences coding for the same CDR3. This sequence joins TRBV7-9 and TRBJ1-1; D is ambiguous. V lost 2 bases and J 4 bases, leaving 5 bases between the germline ends. Looked up from germline, CDR1 is SEHNR and CDR2 is FQNEAQ (reference sequence). CDR3 size: 12 residues. The CDR3 spells CASSLSGTEAFF. The CDR3 DNA follows: TGTGCCAGCAGCTTATCGGGCACTGAAGCTTTCTTT.

This clone showed up just once. The chain recombines TRBV27 with TRBJ2-5; possibly TRBD1 for D (5 bases). The J call is uncertain, as TRBJ2-7 better fits the DNA end. The germline V gene has CDR1 MNHEY and CDR2 SMNVEV (reference sequence). CDR3 length: 16 amino acids. The CDR3 DNA reads as TGTGCCAGCAGTCCCTCGGTGGGGCCCTTTCCCTACGAGCAGTACTTC. This gives the protein CASSPSVGPFPYEQYF.

J is TRBJ1-1 and V is TRBV7-9, with D perhaps TRBD1 (6 bases). Germline V gives CDR1 SEHNR, CDR2 FQNEAQ (reference sequence). CDR3 length: 14 residues. The germline V and J ends were trimmed by 6 bases and 0 bases, with 11 bases remaining between them. The CDR3 loop reads CASRSGQMNTEAFF. The CDR3 coding sequence is TGTGCCAGCAGATCCGGACAGATGAACACTGAAGCTTTCTTT.

The chain recombines TRBV27 with TRBJ2-7; no definite D call. This CDR3 is built from 11 residues. Germline values: CDR1 MNHEY, CDR2 SMNVEV (reference sequence). Trimming took 5 bases from V and 3 from J, leaving 5 bases between them. For the CDR3, the DNA is TGTGCCAGCAGTCTCGGCTACGAGCAGTACTTC. It is translated as CASSLGYEQYF.

The chain recombines TRBV7-3 with TRBJ1-1; D ambiguous. The V gene's germline CDR1 is SGHTA and CDR2 FQGTGA. The CDR3 is 13 amino acids. V lost 3 bases to trimming and J lost 2 bases, with 7 bases between them. CDR3 nucleotides: TGTGCCAGCAGCTTTGGAGAAAACACTGAAGCTTTCTTT. It specifies CASSFGENTEAFF.

The chain joins TRBV6-5 to TRBJ1-2; 8 bases match TRBD1. The CDR3 totals 15 residues. Trimming at V came to 4 bases and at J to 3 bases, leaving 7 bases not matched to a gene. CDR1 and CDR2 from the germline V gene are MNHEY and SVGAGI. The CDR3 protein is CASSWTGSGDYGYTF. The CDR3, as DNA: TGTGCCAGCAGTTGGACAGGGTCGGGGGACTATGGCTACACCTTC.

This chain joins TRBV11-2 and TRBJ2-7, with TRBD1 matching 8 bases. The CDR3 runs to 14 residues. Germline CDR1 is SGHAT and CDR2 is FQNNGV. After removal of 1 base from V and 6 bases from J, the junction contained 5 bases not matched to a gene. The CDR3, as DNA: TGTGCCAGCAGCTTAGGCACAGGGGGGCGCGAGCAGTACTTC. Residues: CASSLGTGGREQYF.

This chain's CDR3 is CASSHKAGGTDTQYF. For the CDR3, the DNA is TGTGCTAGCAGCCATAAAGCGGGAGGTACAGATACGCAGTATTTT. This chain uses TRBV12-5 with TRBJ2-3; 9 nucleotides line up with TRBD2. Germline lookup yields CDR1 LGHNT and CDR2 FRNRAP. J lost 3 bases, V lost 9 bases, and 10 bases had no gene match. The CDR3 has 15 amino acids.

The sample holds one count of this clone. This chain connects TRBV4-1 to TRBJ2-3; TRBD2 is a possible D gene (7 bases). The germline gives CDR1 MGHRA, CDR2 YSYEKL. V lost 4 bases to trimming and J lost 1 base, with 12 bases between them. This CDR3 spans 15 amino acids. The CDR3 reads CASSPRGGGTDTQYF. CDR3 coding DNA: TGCGCCAGCAGCCCGAGGGGGGGTGGCACAGATACGCAGTATTTT.

V is TRBV7-8 and J is TRBJ2-3, with TRBD1 identical over 9 bases. The germline CDR1 and CDR2 sequences are SGHVS and FQNEAQ. V shed 5 bases and J 4 bases; nucleotides not matched to a gene: 19. This CDR3 contains 19 residues. The CDR3 nucleotides are TGTGCCAGCAGCCAATATCTCATTCCGGAGACAGGGGGTGCAGATACGCAGTATTTT. Translation: CASSQYLIPETGGADTQYF.

The J gene is TRBJ1-1, the V gene TRBV5-4, with 9 bases that match TRBD1. The CDR3 length is 13 residues. Germline V gene lookup returns CDR1 SGHNT and CDR2 YYREEE (reference sequence). V dropped 5 bases and J dropped 1; count of bases not matched to a gene: 0. The CDR3 DNA is TGTGCCAGCAGGGACAGGGGGAACACTGAAGCTTTCTTT. Amino acid sequence: CASRDRGNTEAFF.